Listed here are 32 T cell receptor beta chains from one sample, sequenced in a study of technical replicates of blood from a handful of donors listed by TCRdb under 2017. The library was made by the immunoSEQ multiplex PCR assay. Imported from immuneACCESS, the table was reduced by TCRdb to in-frame sequences with V and J called. These copies leave out some clones; in studies compared against another copy, an unresolved V gene accounts for under half, and the cause of the remainder is not known. The sample table records 70,000 to 95,000 clones; 91% of these occur just once. The ten largest account for under 0.5% of the sample. Specimen: T cells isolated from PBMCs. These receptor sequences come from a human donor in good health. Some clones in this sample may be carry-over from other donors' samples.

In its sample, this clone was seen once. This chain joins TRBV30 and TRBJ1-4; D unresolved. The CDR3 is made up of 12 amino acids. Germline V CDR1 and CDR2: GTSNPN, SVGIG (reference sequence). The V and J ends lost 7 bases and 6 bases respectively, with 12 bases between them. In nucleotides, the CDR3 is TGTGCCTCGGGATTAAGGCATGAAAAACTGTTTTTT. This encodes CASGLRHEKLFF.

The chain couples TRBV5-5 to TRBJ2-1; perhaps TRBD2 as D (5 bases). CDR1 and CDR2 from the germline V gene are SGHKS and YYEKEE (reference sequence). This CDR3 comprises 12 residues. V lost 3 bases, J lost 10 bases, and 11 bases lay in between. The CDR3 sequence is CASSSTRGEQFF. In DNA form, the CDR3 reads TGTGCCAGCAGCTCCACACGCGGGGAGCAGTTCTTC.

The V call is TRBV28, the J call TRBJ1-1, with a tentative D call TRBD1 (6 bases). Germline loops: CDR1 MDHEN, CDR2 SYDVKM. The CDR3 is 14 residues long. V was trimmed by 5 bases and J by 5 bases, leaving 15 bases between them. CDR3: CASSGSGGATEAFF. CDR3 in DNA: TGTGCCAGCAGTGGATCGGGGGGGGCGACTGAAGCTTTCTTT.

This rearrangement joins TRBV7-8 to TRBJ2-2; TRBD2 matches 9 bases. Germline V lookup: CDR1 SGHVS, CDR2 FQNEAQ. V trimming: 6 bases; J trimming: 0 bases; junction bases outside the gene matches: 11. CDR3 length: 18 residues. The CDR3 DNA follows: TGTGCCAGCAGTGGCGGGAGGGCCCTCCTCGCGAACACCGGGGAGCTGTTTTTT. Residues: CASSGGRALLANTGELFF.

In this sample, this clone turned up once. The chain is built from TRBV19 and TRBJ1-5; D unresolved. This CDR3 spans 13 amino acids. Germline values: CDR1 LNHDA, CDR2 SQIVND (reference sequence). V was shortened by 1 base and J by 7 bases, with 8 bases between the two germline ends. The CDR3 sequence is CASSIGRPQPQHF. CDR3 in DNA: TGTGCCAGTAGTATAGGGAGACCGCAGCCCCAGCATTTT.

The J gene is TRBJ2-5, the V gene TRBV7-6, with D maybe TRBD2 (5 bases). The germline V gene has CDR1 SGHVS and CDR2 FNYEAQ. V was clipped by 1 base and J by 1 base, with 10 bases between them. This CDR3 contains 15 residues. CDR3 amino acids: CASSLGIEGQETQYF. The CDR3 region has the DNA TGTGCCAGCAGCTTAGGAATCGAGGGCCAAGAGACCCAGTACTTC.

This sequence joins TRBV6-1 and TRBJ2-1, with TRBD2 identical over 16 bases. The CDR3 totals 14 residues. V dropped 7 bases and J dropped 9; count of bases not matched to a gene: 3. Germline loops: CDR1 MNHNS, CDR2 SASEGT. CDR3 amino acids: CASKGLAGGREQFF. Written as DNA, the CDR3 is TGTGCCAGCAAGGGACTAGCGGGAGGGCGTGAGCAGTTCTTC.

The chain joins TRBV7-3 to TRBJ2-5; D is possibly TRBD2 (6 bases). The CDR3 covers 14 residues. Per germline, CDR1 SGHTA and CDR2 FQGTGA. V gave up 0 bases and J gave up 4 bases, with 9 bases separating them. DNA for the CDR3: TGTGCCAGCAGCTTAACCGGCGGGACAGAGACCCAGTACTTC. It translates to CASSLTGGTETQYF.

CDR3 region: CAIRPRGQPNTEAFF. The CDR3 nucleotides are TGTGCCATCAGGCCCCGTGGACAGCCAAACACTGAAGCTTTCTTT. V and J are TRBV10-3 and TRBJ1-1, with a possible D match to TRBD1 (6 bases). CDR3 length: 15 amino acids. Germline V gene sequence: CDR1 ENHRY, CDR2 SYGVKD. V shed 6 bases and J shed 2 bases, with 16 bases lying between them.

V is TRBV11-2 and J is TRBJ2-1, with 8 bases that match TRBD1. The CDR3 length is 14 residues. V was pared by 0 bases and J by 9 bases, with 4 bases of the junction left unmatched. Germline loops: CDR1 SGHAT, CDR2 FQNNGV. In DNA, the CDR3 is TGTGCCAGCAGCTTAGAGGACAGGGTTGGTGAGCAGTTCTTC. This sequence encodes CASSLEDRVGEQFF.

In its sample, this clone was seen once. The CDR3 sequence: CASSLLAGETSYEQYF. Written as DNA, the CDR3 is TGTGCCAGCAGCTTACTAGCGGGAGAGACCTCCTACGAGCAGTACTTC. The gene calls are TRBV27 and TRBJ2-7; TRBD2 matches 11 bases. Germline CDR1 reads MNHEY; CDR2 reads SMNVEV (reference sequence). CDR3 length: 16 amino acids. The ends lost 6 bases at V and 0 bases at J; junction bases unmatched: 7.

The chain uses TRBV18 and TRBJ1-1; 8 nucleotides match TRBD1. J was trimmed by 0 bases and V by 3 bases; bases with no gene match: 3. The CDR3 extends over 15 amino acids. Germline V gives CDR1 KGHSH, CDR2 LQKENI. The CDR3 spells CASSPQDRVNTEAFF. CDR3 nucleotides: TGTGCCAGCTCACCTCAGGACAGGGTGAACACTGAAGCTTTCTTT.

The chain joins TRBV7-9 to TRBJ2-1; TRBD2 matches at 8 bases. CDR1 and CDR2 from the germline V gene are SEHNR and FQNEAQ (reference sequence). CDR3 length: 18 amino acids. Losses at the gene ends were 3 bases for V and 3 bases for J; bases not matched to a gene: 13. The CDR3 DNA reads TGTGCCAGCAGCTTGTCCCCCTGGAGCGGGGGATTCTACAATGAGCAGTTCTTC. This gives the protein CASSLSPWSGGFYNEQFF.

V is TRBV10-3 and J is TRBJ2-7; 8 positions match TRBD2. V shed 4 bases, J shed 5 bases, and the junction held 13 bases outside the gene matches. The CDR3 has 16 amino acids. Germline V gene data show CDR1 as ENHRY and CDR2 as SYGVKD. CDR3 region: CAISALGTSLVNEQYF. CDR3 DNA sequence: TGTGCCATCAGTGCGTTGGGGACTAGTCTCGTCAACGAGCAGTACTTC.

The rearrangement joins TRBV27 to TRBJ2-3; perhaps TRBD2 as D (6 bases). This CDR3 is 13 amino acids long. Germline V gene lookup returns CDR1 MNHEY and CDR2 SMNVEV (reference sequence). V dropped 8 bases and J dropped 4 bases, with 13 bases sitting between them. CDR3: CASLAYDADTQYF. The CDR3 nucleotides read TGTGCCAGCCTAGCGTATGATGCAGATACGCAGTATTTT.

The gene calls are TRBV9 and TRBJ2-7; 10 bases line up with TRBD1. Germline loops: CDR1 SGDLS, CDR2 YYNGEE. This CDR3 comprises 14 residues. With 3 bases clipped from V and 7 bases from J, the junction kept 7 bases outside the gene matches. CDR3: CASSARQGAREQYF. In nucleotides, the CDR3 is TGTGCCAGCAGCGCCCGACAGGGGGCTAGGGAGCAGTACTTC. The full variable domain, in which reference TRBV9 and TRBJ2-7 provide the parts outside the CDR3, is DSGVTQTPKHLITATGQRVTLRCSPRSGDLSVYWYQQSLDQGLQFLIQYYNGEERAKGNILERFSAQQFPDLHSELNLSSLELGDSALYFCASSARQGAREQYFGPGTRLTVT.

CDR3: CASSSPEGTRIFEQYF. CDR3 DNA sequence: TGTGCCAGCAGCTCCCCGGAAGGGACAAGGATATTCGAGCAGTACTTC. The chain couples TRBV11-3 to TRBJ2-7, with D possibly being TRBD1 (6 bases). Germline CDR1 reads SGHNT; CDR2 reads YENEEA. This CDR3 spans 16 amino acids. Deletions cut 4 bases from V and 6 bases from J, with 22 bases between.

The chain has TRBV7-9 and TRBJ2-7, with 7 positions matching TRBD2. This CDR3 region has 16 residues. Trimming cost V 4 bases and J 1 base; bases outside gene matches: 10. Germline assignment: CDR1 SEHNR and CDR2 FQNEAQ (reference sequence). CDR3 DNA sequence: TGTGCCAGCAGCTCCTCTTTAGCGGGTACGTCCTACGAGCAGTACTTC. Encoded protein: CASSSSLAGTSYEQYF. The entire variable domain, with the rest obtained from reference TRBV7-9 and TRBJ2-7, is as follows: DTGVSQNPRHKITKRGQNVTFRCDPISEHNRLYWYRQTLGQGPEFLTYFQNEAQLEKSRLLSDRFSAERPKGSFSTLEIQRTEQGDSAMYLCASSSSLAGTSYEQYFGPGTRLTVT.

The CDR3 is CAISDYDRAGETQYF. In DNA form, the CDR3 reads TGTGCCATCAGTGATTACGACAGGGCTGGAGAGACCCAGTACTTC. The chain couples TRBV10-3 to TRBJ2-5; the match to TRBD1 covers 7 bases. There are 15 residues in the CDR3. V was pared by 3 bases and J by 4 bases, with 8 bases of the junction left unmatched. CDR1 is ENHRY, CDR2 SYGVKD, per germline.

This clone was seen many times. The chain employs TRBV2 and TRBJ1-2, with 7 nucleotides matching TRBD1. This CDR3 has 13 amino acids. V trimming: 6 bases; J trimming: 8 bases; junction bases outside the gene matches: 9. CDR1 and CDR2 from the germline V gene are SNHLY and FYNNEI. Here the CDR3 reads CASRAWDRFGYTF. Here the CDR3 DNA reads TGTGCCAGCAGAGCGTGGGACAGATTCGGCTACACCTTC.

The J gene is TRBJ2-5, the V gene TRBV19; tentatively, D is TRBD1 (6 bases). This CDR3 is built from 14 residues. Germline CDR1 reads LNHDA; CDR2 reads SQIVND (reference sequence). The V end was cut by 3 bases, the J end by 5 bases, with 13 bases between. As DNA, the CDR3 is TGTGCCAGTAGTATCCTCTACAGGGTGGAGACCCAGTACTTC. It encodes CASSILYRVETQYF.

V and J are TRBV19 and TRBJ2-7; no clear D gene. The CDR3 sequence is 13 residues long. Germline CDR1 LNHDA, CDR2 SQIVND (reference sequence). V was clipped by 0 bases and J by 3 bases, with 6 bases between them. The CDR3 loop is CASSIDTGYEQYF. The CDR3 DNA reads as TGTGCCAGTAGTATAGACACTGGCTACGAGCAGTACTTC.

The genes are TRBV29-1 and TRBJ2-3; no reliable D call. From germline, CDR1 is SQVTM and CDR2 ANQGSEA. This CDR3 has 15 amino acids. The V end was cut by 0 bases, the J end by 0 bases, with 10 bases between. The CDR3 nucleotides read TGCAGCGTTGAAGAGGGCAGGCTTAGCACAGATACGCAGTATTTT. Translating gives CSVEEGRLSTDTQYF.

V usage is TRBV6-5 and J usage is TRBJ2-1; D gene ambiguous. The V end lost 6 bases, the J end lost 9 bases, and 9 bases lay between the germline ends. This CDR3 contains 11 residues. Germline V gives CDR1 MNHEY, CDR2 SVGAGI. CDR3 sequence reads: CASSLATEQFF. DNA of the CDR3: TGTGCCAGCAGCTTAGCCACTGAGCAGTTCTTC.

The chain combines TRBV2 with TRBJ2-1; 9 bases are a match to TRBD2. Trimming at V came to 8 bases and at J to 8 bases, leaving 10 bases not matched to a gene. This CDR3 comprises 14 residues. In germline, CDR1 is SNHLY, CDR2 FYNNEI. The CDR3 loop reads CASPTSGRWDEQFF. The DNA for the CDR3 is TGTGCCAGCCCCACTAGCGGGCGCTGGGATGAGCAGTTCTTC.

V and J are TRBV4-3 and TRBJ2-7, with 7 positions matching TRBD1. This CDR3 region has 15 residues. With 1 base clipped from V and 2 bases from J, the junction kept 5 bases outside the gene matches. Germline lookup yields CDR1 LGHNA and CDR2 YSLEER. DNA for the CDR3: TGCGCCAGCAGCCAAGTCTGGACAGGACCCTACGAGCAGTACTTC. It specifies CASSQVWTGPYEQYF.

This clone was observed once. The chain links TRBV5-1 to TRBJ2-7; D possibly corresponds to TRBD1 (6 bases). Germline lookup yields CDR1 SGHRS and CDR2 YFSETQ. The V gene lost 4 bases and the J gene lost 7 bases, with 18 bases spanning the gap. The CDR3 has 14 residues. Here the CDR3 DNA reads TGCGCCAGCAGCCAGGGGACCGAGCTTAGGGAGCAGTACTTC. Translated, it gives CASSQGTELREQYF.

This rearrangement joins TRBV30 to TRBJ2-1; D is uncertain. V was shortened by 4 bases and J by 9 bases, with 10 bases between the two germline ends. Germline CDR1 is GTSNPN and CDR2 is SVGIG (reference sequence). This CDR3 has 11 residues. The CDR3 spells CAWTRLGEQFF. The CDR3 DNA reads as TGTGCCTGGACTAGACTCGGTGAGCAGTTCTTC. Full variable domain (outside the CDR3, taken from reference TRBV30 and TRBJ2-1): SQTIHQWPATLVQPVGSPLSLECTVEGTSNPNLYWYRQAAGRGLQLLFYSVGIGQISSEVPQNLSASRPQDRQFILSSKKLLLSDSGFYLCAWTRLGEQFFGPGTRLTVL.

The chain is built from TRBV2 and TRBJ2-2, with 8 bases identical to TRBD2. Trimming took 8 bases from V and 0 from J; bases not matched to a gene: 5. CDR1 is SNHLY and CDR2 is FYNNEI in the germline V gene. The CDR3 covers 15 residues. CDR3 residues: CASRSGITNTGELFF. In DNA, the CDR3 is TGTGCCAGCCGTAGCGGGATAACGAACACCGGGGAGCTGTTTTTT.

The chain carries TRBV9 and TRBJ2-2; D is unresolved. The CDR3 sequence is 13 residues long. Germline CDR1 and CDR2: SGDLS and YYNGEE. V gave up 4 bases and J gave up 1 base, with 5 bases separating them. CDR3 residues: CASSPGNTGELFF. The CDR3 DNA reads TGTGCCAGCAGCCCGGGGAACACCGGGGAGCTGTTTTTT.

The chain recombines TRBV9 with TRBJ2-7, with TRBD2 identical over 7 bases. Trimming took 0 bases from V and 0 from J; bases not matched to a gene: 0. This CDR3 spans 14 amino acids. CDR1 is SGDLS and CDR2 is YYNGEE in the germline V gene. The CDR3 loop is CASSVGGSSYEQYF. CDR3 nucleotides: TGTGCCAGCAGCGTAGGCGGGAGCTCCTACGAGCAGTACTTC.

The gene calls are TRBV7-9 and TRBJ2-2; D perhaps matches TRBD2 (5 bases). V gave up 1 base and J gave up 4 bases, with 7 bases separating them. This CDR3 is 14 amino acids long. Looked up from germline, CDR1 is SEHNR and CDR2 is FQNEAQ (reference sequence). The CDR3 DNA reads TGTGCCAGCAGCTTAGTACTAGTCACCGGGGAGCTGTTTTTT. This translates into CASSLVLVTGELFF.